The source of this TCR beta chain is a study of control samples from healthy donors and cancer patients. Assay used: immunoSEQ multiplex PCR; TCRdb lists only in-frame clones, some missing. This sample carries 50,000 to 55,000 clones, roughly 90% of them seen once, and the ten largest clones take about 1.6%. V was shortened by 0 bases and J by 4 bases, with 7 bases between the two germline ends. CDR1 MNHEY and CDR2 SMNVEV come from the germline V gene (reference sequence). The CDR3 has 15 amino acids. V is TRBV27 and J is TRBJ1-6; no firm D call. The sequencing input was PBMCs. This clonotype was obtained from a man aged 40-49 years with colorectal cancer. The CDR3, as DNA: TGTGCCAGCAGTTTATCGCCCCTTTATAATTCACCCCTCCACTTT. Translating it yields CASSLSPLYNSPLHF.